The T cell receptor (beta chain) under discussion was sequenced for a study of T cells in Graves' hyperthyroidism and ophthalmopathy. The wider study: At the time of initial diagnosis and before any treatment, peripheral blood was collected.

Absence of ophthalmopathy progression within 18 months defined stable Graves' hyperthyroidism. There are a few counts of this clonotype. CDR1 MGHRA and CDR2 YSYEKL come from the germline V gene. The CDR3 has 14 amino acids. V shed 6 bases, J shed 4 bases, and the junction held 8 bases outside the gene matches. RNA transcripts yielded amplified TCR beta CDR3 regions. Initially, a first-round RT-PCR of the TCR CDR3 employed the HTBI primer set. TCRdb re-called the multiplex PCR reads with MiXCR, one entry per CDR3 protein. The sample shows 700,000 or so distinct CDR3 sequences, about 17% of them seen only once.

The TCR comes from a man aged 18-30 years with Graves' hyperthyroidism. The chain has TRBV4-1 and TRBJ2-7; 8 nucleotides align to TRBD1. The sequenced sample was blood. The CDR3 coding sequence is TGCGCCAGCAGACAGGGGGGTTTTGGGTACGAGCAGTACTTC. It yields the protein CASRQGGFGYEQYF.